The 31 T cell receptor beta chains listed next were all sequenced from one sample in a study of blood T cell repertoires in COVID-19. The assay was immunoSEQ multiplex PCR, and TCRdb's table has in-frame clones only and misses some. The table has around 140,000 clones, approximately 87% seen once; the top ten hold approximately 11%. Sequenced material: PBMCs or T cells enriched from blood (not recorded which). Source of these receptors: a man in his sixties who had recovered from COVID-19.

This clone occurred once. The chain carries TRBV14 and TRBJ2-6; D is unresolved. Germline lookup yields CDR1 SGHDN and CDR2 FVKESK. V was shortened by 4 bases and J by 0 bases, with 10 bases between the two germline ends. This CDR3 region has 16 residues. This CDR3 is CASSRWASSGANVLTF. CDR3 in DNA: TGTGCCAGCAGCCGTTGGGCGTCCTCTGGGGCCAACGTCCTGACTTTC.

This clone was recorded once. This sequence joins TRBV20-1 and TRBJ2-1, with 8 bases fitting TRBD2. The ends lost 3 bases at V and 9 bases at J; junction bases unmatched: 13. Germline values: CDR1 DFQATT, CDR2 SNEGSKA (reference sequence). The CDR3 sequence is 15 residues long. CDR3 amino acids: CSASKTGTRFSEQFF. The CDR3 DNA follows: TGCAGTGCTAGTAAGACCGGGACTAGATTTTCTGAGCAGTTCTTC.

This chain joins TRBV14 and TRBJ2-7; 9 bases match TRBD2. Trimming removed 0 bases from V and 6 bases from J; junction bases left unmatched: 6. In germline, CDR1 is SGHDN, CDR2 FVKESK. This CDR3 has 15 residues. Here the CDR3 DNA reads TGTGCCAGCAGCCAAGATCTAGCGGGACTTAGCGAGCAGTACTTC. It specifies CASSQDLAGLSEQYF.

This clone has only a few counts. The chain combines TRBV9 with TRBJ2-7; 10 bases fit TRBD1. Germline V gene data show CDR1 as SGDLS and CDR2 as YYNGEE. V was pared by 3 bases and J by 3 bases, with 3 bases of the junction left unmatched. This CDR3 region has 14 residues. The CDR3 is CASSAGTGVYEQYF. CDR3 DNA sequence: TGTGCCAGCAGCGCCGGGACAGGGGTCTACGAGCAGTACTTC.

The chain joins TRBV5-1 to TRBJ2-1, with 9 bases matching TRBD2. CDR1 and CDR2 (germline): SGHRS, YFSETQ. The CDR3 contains 16 residues. The ends lost 3 bases at V and 0 bases at J; junction bases unmatched: 4. In DNA form, the CDR3 reads TGCGCCAGCAGCTCGACGCGGGGGGGCTCCTACAATGAGCAGTTCTTC. The encoded protein is CASSSTRGGSYNEQFF.

The rearrangement uses TRBV24-1 and TRBJ2-2; 10 bases align to TRBD2. Germline lookup yields CDR1 KGHDR and CDR2 SFDVKD. The CDR3 is 16 amino acids. V shed 4 bases, J shed 4 bases, and the junction held 5 bases outside the gene matches. The CDR3 nucleotides are TGTGCCACCAGTGACCCTAGCGGGAGAGCCACCGGGGAGCTGTTTTTT. Its protein product is CATSDPSGRATGELFF.

The rearrangement links TRBV5-8 to TRBJ2-5, with 10 positions matching TRBD2. This CDR3 is 15 amino acids long. Losses at the gene ends were 4 bases for V and 2 bases for J; bases not matched to a gene: 5. Germline V CDR1 and CDR2: SGHTS, YDEGEE. The CDR3 here is CASSRGLASQETQYF. The DNA for the CDR3 is TGTGCCAGCAGCAGGGGACTAGCGTCACAAGAGACCCAGTACTTC. Together with reference TRBV5-8 and TRBJ2-5, the CDR3 gives the full variable domain: EAGVTQSPTHLIKTRGQQATLRCSPISGHTSVYWYQQALGLGLQFLLWYDEGEERNRGNFPPRFSGRQFPNYSSELNVNALELEDSALYLCASSRGLASQETQYFGPGTRLLVL.

V usage is TRBV28 and J usage is TRBJ2-6; 11 bases agree with TRBD1. CDR1 is MDHEN and CDR2 is SYDVKM in the germline V gene. The CDR3 is 17 residues long. The J segment lost 4 bases and the V segment lost 6 bases, leaving 8 bases of the junction unmatched. The CDR3 is CASRRTGGSYGANVLTF. The CDR3 nucleotides read TGTGCCAGCAGACGGACAGGGGGCTCTTACGGGGCCAACGTCCTGACTTTC.

The chain carries TRBV2 and TRBJ1-2; tentatively, D is TRBD1 (6 bases). Per the germline V gene, CDR1 is SNHLY and CDR2 is FYNNEI. This CDR3 comprises 15 residues. The ends were cut back, 6 bases at V and 0 bases at J, with 14 bases in the middle. CDR3 residues: CASSKLRDTNYGYTF. The CDR3 nucleotides are TGTGCCAGCAGCAAACTCCGGGACACTAACTATGGCTACACCTTC.

The chain links TRBV6-5 to TRBJ2-5; 8 bases line up with TRBD1. The ends lost 6 bases at V and 5 bases at J; junction bases unmatched: 11. The CDR3 consists of 15 residues. The germline CDR1 and CDR2 sequences are MNHEY and SVGAGI. Here the CDR3 reads CASSRQGMNSETQYF. CDR3 bases: TGTGCCAGCAGCAGACAGGGGATGAACTCGGAGACCCAGTACTTC.

The V call is TRBV6-5, the J call TRBJ1-4; 7 positions agree with TRBD1. The CDR3 has 11 amino acids. Germline V gene lookup returns CDR1 MNHEY and CDR2 SVGAGI. J gave up 10 bases and V 6 bases, and 2 bases lay outside the gene matches. Here the CDR3 reads CASSHRGKLFF. CDR3 DNA: TGTGCCAGCAGCCACAGGGGAAAACTGTTTTTT.

J is TRBJ2-7 and V is TRBV18, with 11 bases identical to TRBD2. Germline V CDR1 and CDR2: KGHSH, LQKENI. The CDR3 is 13 residues long. V trimming: 6 bases; J trimming: 6 bases; junction bases outside the gene matches: 4. CDR3 residues: CASSSGGAREQYF. Here the CDR3 DNA reads TGTGCCAGCTCTAGCGGGGGGGCTCGCGAGCAGTACTTC.

A single count supports this clone. The chain joins TRBV27 to TRBJ1-1, with a tentative D call TRBD1 (5 bases). The CDR3 runs 14 residues. Germline CDR1 reads MNHEY; CDR2 reads SMNVEV (reference sequence). Trimming took off 2 bases at V and 3 bases at J, with 10 bases between the two ends. CDR3 residues: CASSLQGPYTEAFF. The DNA for the CDR3 is TGTGCCAGCAGTTTACAGGGTCCGTACACTGAAGCTTTCTTT.

The chain employs TRBV11-1 and TRBJ1-3, with D perhaps matching TRBD1 (6 bases). V dropped 3 bases and J dropped 4 bases, with 13 bases sitting between them. Germline CDR1 and CDR2: SGHAT and FQDESV (reference sequence). The CDR3 consists of 15 residues. The CDR3 loop is CASSFQGRGGNTIYF. CDR3 DNA sequence: TGTGCCAGCAGCTTCCAGGGGAGAGGCGGAAACACCATATATTTT. The full variable domain, its missing parts supplied by reference TRBV11-1 and TRBJ1-3, is EAEVAQSPRYKITEKSQAVAFWCDPISGHATLYWYRQILGQGPELLVQFQDESVVDDSQLPKDRFSAERLKGVDSTLKIQPAELGDSAMYLCASSFQGRGGNTIYFGEGSWLTVV.

The rearrangement joins TRBV6-5 to TRBJ2-5, with D perhaps matching TRBD2 (6 bases). The CDR3 contains 15 residues. Germline CDR1 reads MNHEY; CDR2 reads SVGAGI. Trimming left V 2 bases short and J 5 bases short, with 15 bases between. The CDR3 loop is CASSYTPAGGETQYF. CDR3 DNA: TGTGCCAGCAGTTACACCCCGGCTGGAGGGGAGACCCAGTACTTC.

J is TRBJ2-7 and V is TRBV6-5, with TRBD2 as a possible D gene (6 bases). Deletions cut 6 bases from V and 3 bases from J, with 12 bases between. Per the germline V gene, CDR1 is MNHEY and CDR2 is SVGAGI. This CDR3 region has 13 residues. The CDR3 nucleotides read TGTGCCAGCAGGTCGGGGGTCGGCTACGAGCAGTACTTC. Translated, it gives CASRSGVGYEQYF.

The V and J genes are TRBV30 and TRBJ1-6, with a weak D call TRBD1 (5 bases). V lost 2 bases and J lost 8, with 10 bases in between. Germline values: CDR1 GTSNPN, CDR2 SVGIG (reference sequence). The length of the CDR3 is 13 residues. CDR3 in DNA: TGTGCCTGGAGTCCAGGGTCCGATTCACCCCTCCACTTT. It specifies CAWSPGSDSPLHF.

The J gene is TRBJ2-7, the V gene TRBV25-1; tentative D call: TRBD2 (5 bases). The V and J ends lost 7 bases and 6 bases respectively, with 10 bases between them. This CDR3 region has 11 residues. CDR1 and CDR2 (germline): MGHDK, SYGVNS. The CDR3 sequence is CASMGEPEQYF. DNA of the CDR3: TGTGCCAGCATGGGAGAACCCGAGCAGTACTTC.

The rearrangement links TRBV4-1 to TRBJ2-3; 10 bases are a match to TRBD2. V shed 2 bases, J shed 1 base, and the junction held 6 bases outside the gene matches. CDR3 size: 17 residues. CDR1 is MGHRA, CDR2 YSYEKL, per germline. CDR3 bases: TGCGCCAGCAGCCAACCGACTAGCGGGCTGCGCACAGATACGCAGTATTTT. Encoded protein: CASSQPTSGLRTDTQYF.

A word on this clone: One end of the junction fails to match germline, which may point to a read error. This chain uses TRBV5-1 with TRBJ2-7; 11 bases map to TRBD2. The CDR3 consists of 12 residues. From germline, CDR1 is SGHRS and CDR2 YFSETQ. In DNA, the CDR3 is TGCGCCAGCAGCGTCTCCGGGACTAGCGGCGAATTC. As protein: CASSVSGTSGEF.

This clone is a singleton in its sample. The chain joins TRBV28 to TRBJ2-1; 10 bases match TRBD2. Germline trimming cut 3 bases from V and 6 bases from J; bases unmatched to any gene: 14. The CDR3 is 18 residues long. The germline V gene has CDR1 MDHEN and CDR2 SYDVKM. Written as DNA, the CDR3 is TGTGCCAGCAGTTTCCTTCTAGCGGGAGTTTCGACCTCCAATGAGCAGTTCTTC. Translated, it gives CASSFLLAGVSTSNEQFF.

This clone appeared once. In DNA, the CDR3 is TGTGCCAGCAGCATATCGACAGGAGGATCTGGAAACACCATATATTTT. Translation: CASSISTGGSGNTIYF. The chain joins TRBV11-2 to TRBJ1-3, with a weak D call TRBD1 (6 bases). The CDR3 is made up of 16 amino acids. Germline values: CDR1 SGHAT, CDR2 FQNNGV. Trimming removed 5 bases from V and 1 base from J, with 15 bases in between.

The chain recombines TRBV18 with TRBJ1-2; 9 nucleotides line up with TRBD1. Germline V gene lookup returns CDR1 KGHSH and CDR2 LQKENI. The ends lost 4 bases at V and 8 bases at J; junction bases unmatched: 5. The CDR3 contains 13 residues. This CDR3 reads CASSQGQGPGYTF. DNA of the CDR3: TGTGCCAGCTCACAGGGACAGGGACCAGGCTACACCTTC.

V and J are TRBV2 and TRBJ1-2, with TRBD1 as a possible D gene (5 bases). V lost 2 bases to trimming and J lost 5 bases, with 12 bases between them. CDR1 is SNHLY, CDR2 FYNNEI, per germline. The CDR3 covers 14 residues. The CDR3, as DNA: TGTGCCAGCAGTGAAACGGGACGGGGGTATGGCTACACCTTC. Amino acids: CASSETGRGYGYTF.

The genes are TRBV11-2 and TRBJ2-1, with D maybe TRBD2 (5 bases). V was shortened by 7 bases and J by 6 bases, with 19 bases between the two germline ends. The CDR3 runs to 15 residues. Germline lookup yields CDR1 SGHAT and CDR2 FQNNGV. The CDR3 DNA is TGTGCCAGCAACTTGGGCGGGTCCTGGGGCAATGAGCAGTTCTTC. Its protein is CASNLGGSWGNEQFF.

The chain carries TRBV27 and TRBJ2-7; TRBD2 is a possible D gene (6 bases). Germline values: CDR1 MNHEY, CDR2 SMNVEV (reference sequence). The CDR3 has 13 amino acids. Trimming removed 6 bases from V and 3 bases from J, with 12 bases in between. The CDR3 protein is CASRKGLLYEQYF. CDR3 DNA sequence: TGTGCCAGCAGAAAGGGACTCCTCTACGAGCAGTACTTC.

The chain recombines TRBV28 with TRBJ1-5, with 9 positions matching TRBD1. Germline loops: CDR1 MDHEN, CDR2 SYDVKM. The CDR3 length is 17 residues. With V trimmed by 4 bases and J by 4 bases, 11 bases remained unmatched. CDR3 in DNA: TGTGCCAGCAGTTATGATCCTGCCGGGACAGGGAATCAGCCCCAGCATTTT. Its translation is CASSYDPAGTGNQPQHF.

For the CDR3, the DNA is TGTGCCAGCAGCCAAGCGGTCTGGTACGAGCAGTACTTC. Encoded protein: CASSQAVWYEQYF. This chain joins TRBV3-1 (or the pseudogene TRBV3-2) and TRBJ2-7; D ambiguous. CDR1 and CDR2 from the germline V gene are LGHDT and YNNKEL (reference sequence). V dropped 1 base and J dropped 4 bases, with 8 bases sitting between them. This CDR3 has 13 residues.

This chain connects TRBV10-3 to TRBJ2-7; 9 bases align to TRBD1. Germline lookup yields CDR1 ENHRY and CDR2 SYGVKD. Trimming at V came to 9 bases and at J to 7 bases, leaving 13 bases not matched to a gene. The CDR3 runs to 14 residues. DNA of the CDR3: TGTGCCATTGCCCCGGGACAGGGACTAAAGGAGCAGTACTTC. Its protein is CAIAPGQGLKEQYF.

This clone was detected a few times. The J gene is TRBJ1-1, the V gene TRBV10-3; no clear D gene. Germline loops: CDR1 ENHRY, CDR2 SYGVKD. The V gene lost 0 bases and the J gene lost 3 bases, with 11 bases spanning the gap. The CDR3 loop spans 15 amino acids. CDR3 sequence reads: CAISESPGSDTEAFF. In nucleotides, the CDR3 is TGTGCCATCAGTGAGTCGCCGGGATCTGACACTGAAGCTTTCTTT.

The chain carries TRBV3-1 (or the pseudogene TRBV3-2) and TRBJ2-1, with 8 bases matching TRBD2. V shed 7 bases, J shed 0 bases, and the junction held 11 bases outside the gene matches. The germline V gene encodes CDR1 LGHDT and CDR2 YNNKEL (reference sequence). This CDR3 region has 17 residues. The CDR3 DNA reads TGTGCCAGCACCCCACAGACGGGGGGGCTCTCCTACAATGAGCAGTTCTTC. This gives the protein CASTPQTGGLSYNEQFF.